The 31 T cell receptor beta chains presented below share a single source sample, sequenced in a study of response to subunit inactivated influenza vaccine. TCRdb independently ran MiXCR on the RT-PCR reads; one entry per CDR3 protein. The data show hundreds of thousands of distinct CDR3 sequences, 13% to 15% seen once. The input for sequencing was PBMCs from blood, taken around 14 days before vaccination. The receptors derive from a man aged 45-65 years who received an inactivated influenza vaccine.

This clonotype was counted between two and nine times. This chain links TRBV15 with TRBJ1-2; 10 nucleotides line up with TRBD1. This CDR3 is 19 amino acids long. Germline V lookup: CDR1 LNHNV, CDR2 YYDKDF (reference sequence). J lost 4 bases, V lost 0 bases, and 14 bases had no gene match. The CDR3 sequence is CATSRDFRRDRGFRYGYTF. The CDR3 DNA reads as TGTGCCACCAGCAGAGATTTTCGCCGGGACAGGGGTTTTCGCTATGGCTACACCTTC.

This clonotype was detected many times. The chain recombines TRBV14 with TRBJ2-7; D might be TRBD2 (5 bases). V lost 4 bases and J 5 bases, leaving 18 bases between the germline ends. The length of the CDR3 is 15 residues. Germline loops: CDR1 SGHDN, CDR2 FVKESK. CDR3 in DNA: TGTGCCAGCAGCCCCCTACCGACCGGGGTACACGAGCAGTACTTC. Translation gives CASSPLPTGVHEQYF.

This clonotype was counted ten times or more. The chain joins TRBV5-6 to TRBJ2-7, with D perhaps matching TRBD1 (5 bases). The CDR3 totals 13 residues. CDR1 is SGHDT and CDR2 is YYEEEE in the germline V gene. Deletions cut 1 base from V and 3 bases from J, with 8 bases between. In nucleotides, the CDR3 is TGTGCCAGCAGCTTGCGACAGAACTACGAGCAGTACTTC. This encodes CASSLRQNYEQYF.

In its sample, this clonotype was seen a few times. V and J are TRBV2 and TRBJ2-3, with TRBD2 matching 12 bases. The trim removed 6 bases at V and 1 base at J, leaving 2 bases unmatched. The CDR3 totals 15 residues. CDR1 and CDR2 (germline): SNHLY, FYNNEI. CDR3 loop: CASRRTSGGTDTQYF. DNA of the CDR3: TGTGCCAGCAGGCGGACTAGCGGGGGCACAGATACGCAGTATTTT. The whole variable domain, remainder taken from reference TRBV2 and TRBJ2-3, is EPEVTQTPSHQVTQMGQEVILRCVPISNHLYFYWYRQILGQKVEFLVSFYNNEISEKSEIFDDQFSVERPDGSNFTLKIRSTKLEDSAMYFCASRRTSGGTDTQYFGPGTRLTVL.

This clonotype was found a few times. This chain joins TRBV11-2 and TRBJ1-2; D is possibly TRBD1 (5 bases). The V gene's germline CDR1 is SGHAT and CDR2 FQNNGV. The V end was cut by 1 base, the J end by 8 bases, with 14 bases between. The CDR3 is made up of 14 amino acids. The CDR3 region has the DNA TGTGCCAGCAGCTTAGCTCAGGGCCAGGGAGGCTACACCTTC. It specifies CASSLAQGQGGYTF. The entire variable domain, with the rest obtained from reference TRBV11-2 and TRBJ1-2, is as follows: EAGVAQSPRYKIIEKRQSVAFWCNPISGHATLYWYQQILGQGPKLLIQFQNNGVVDDSQLPKDRFSAERLKGVDSTLKIQPAKLEDSAVYLCASSLAQGQGGYTFGSGTRLTVV.

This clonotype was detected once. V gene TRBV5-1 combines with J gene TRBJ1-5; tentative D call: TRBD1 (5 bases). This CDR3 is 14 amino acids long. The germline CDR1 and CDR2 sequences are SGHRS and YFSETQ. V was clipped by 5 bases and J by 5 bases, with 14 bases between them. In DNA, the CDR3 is TGCGCCAGCAGACCGGGACCCATCGATCAGCCCCAGCATTTT. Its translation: CASRPGPIDQPQHF.

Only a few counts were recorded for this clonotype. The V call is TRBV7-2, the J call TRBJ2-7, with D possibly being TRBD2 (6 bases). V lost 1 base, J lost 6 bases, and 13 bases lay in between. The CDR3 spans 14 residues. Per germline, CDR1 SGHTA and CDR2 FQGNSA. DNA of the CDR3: TGTGCCAGCAGCTTAGGCCCAAGGGACTTCGAGCAGTACTTC. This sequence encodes CASSLGPRDFEQYF.

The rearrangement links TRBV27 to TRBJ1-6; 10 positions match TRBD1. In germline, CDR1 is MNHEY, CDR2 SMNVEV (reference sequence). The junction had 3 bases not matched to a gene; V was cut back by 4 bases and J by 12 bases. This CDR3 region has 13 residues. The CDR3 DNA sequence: TGTGCCAGCAGTTCGACAGGGGGCGGACCCCTCCACTTT. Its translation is CASSSTGGGPLHF.

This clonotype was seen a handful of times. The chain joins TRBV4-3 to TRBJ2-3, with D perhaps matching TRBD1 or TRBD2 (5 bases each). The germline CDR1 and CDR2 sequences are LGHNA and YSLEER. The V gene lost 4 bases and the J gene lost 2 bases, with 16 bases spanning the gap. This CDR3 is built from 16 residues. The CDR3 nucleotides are TGCGCCAGCAGCCCCATGCCGGGGCAGCACACAGATACGCAGTATTTT. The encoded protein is CASSPMPGQHTDTQYF.

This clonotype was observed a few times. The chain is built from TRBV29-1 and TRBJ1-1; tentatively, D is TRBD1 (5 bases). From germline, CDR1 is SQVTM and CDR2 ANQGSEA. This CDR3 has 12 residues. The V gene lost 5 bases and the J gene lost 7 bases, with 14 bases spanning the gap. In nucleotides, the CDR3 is TGCAGCGTTCCCCCCCGGGGCGGTGAAGCTTTCTTT. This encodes CSVPPRGGEAFF.

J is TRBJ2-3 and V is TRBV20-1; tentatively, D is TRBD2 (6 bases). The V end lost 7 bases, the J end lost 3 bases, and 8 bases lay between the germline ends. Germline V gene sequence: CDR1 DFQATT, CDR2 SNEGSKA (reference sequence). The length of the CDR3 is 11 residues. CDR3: CSGAGTDTQYF. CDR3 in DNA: TGCAGTGGGGCGGGAACAGATACGCAGTATTTT.

CDR3 nucleotides: TGCAGTGCTCCCCGGACTAGTCTTTTCTACGAGCAGTACTTC. Protein: CSAPRTSLFYEQYF. The gene calls are TRBV20-1 and TRBJ2-7, with 7 bases identical to TRBD2. Trimming removed 5 bases from V and 3 bases from J; junction bases left unmatched: 10. The germline V gene encodes CDR1 DFQATT and CDR2 SNEGSKA (reference sequence). The CDR3 has 14 residues.

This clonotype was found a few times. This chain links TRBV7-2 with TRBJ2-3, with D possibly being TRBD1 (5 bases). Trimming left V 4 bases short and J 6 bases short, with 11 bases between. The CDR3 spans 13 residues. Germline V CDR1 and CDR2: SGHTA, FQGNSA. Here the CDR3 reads CASSYSRQDTQYF. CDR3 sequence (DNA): TGTGCCAGCAGCTACTCCCGACAGGATACGCAGTATTTT.

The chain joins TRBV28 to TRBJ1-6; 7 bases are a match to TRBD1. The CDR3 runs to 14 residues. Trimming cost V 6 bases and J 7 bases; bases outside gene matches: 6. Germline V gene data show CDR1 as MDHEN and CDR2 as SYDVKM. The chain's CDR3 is CASSGDSINSPLHF. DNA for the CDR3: TGTGCCAGCAGCGGGGACAGTATCAATTCACCCCTCCACTTT.

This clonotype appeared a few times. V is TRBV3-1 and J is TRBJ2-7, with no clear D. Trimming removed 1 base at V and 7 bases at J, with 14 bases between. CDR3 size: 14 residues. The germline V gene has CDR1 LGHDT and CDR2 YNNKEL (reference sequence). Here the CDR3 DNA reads TGTGCCAGCAGCCAAGGGACCGGGCCTTGGGAGCAGTACTTC. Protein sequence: CASSQGTGPWEQYF.

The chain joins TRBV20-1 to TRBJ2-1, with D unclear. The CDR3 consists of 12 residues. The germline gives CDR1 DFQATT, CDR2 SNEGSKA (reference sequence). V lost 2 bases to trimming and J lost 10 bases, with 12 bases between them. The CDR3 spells CSARYTTGEQFF. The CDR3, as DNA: TGCAGTGCTAGATACACAACGGGCGAGCAGTTCTTC.

This CDR3 is CSAGGQGGYEQYF. The CDR3 DNA is TGCAGTGCTGGCGGACAGGGGGGGTACGAGCAGTACTTC. The chain has TRBV20-1 and TRBJ2-7; 10 bases agree with TRBD1. The germline gives CDR1 DFQATT, CDR2 SNEGSKA (reference sequence). This CDR3 comprises 13 residues. The trim removed 5 bases at V and 4 bases at J, leaving 5 bases unmatched.

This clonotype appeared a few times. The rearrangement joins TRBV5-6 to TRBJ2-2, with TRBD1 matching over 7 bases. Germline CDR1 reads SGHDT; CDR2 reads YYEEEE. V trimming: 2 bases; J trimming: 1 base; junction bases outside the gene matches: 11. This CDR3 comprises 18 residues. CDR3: CASSFWSRGQKNTGELFF. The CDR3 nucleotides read TGTGCCAGCAGCTTCTGGAGCCGGGGACAGAAGAACACCGGGGAGCTGTTTTTT.

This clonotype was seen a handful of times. This CDR3 is CASSAGGFEVFEQYF. As DNA, the CDR3 is TGTGCCAGCAGCGCGGGTGGTTTTGAGGTCTTCGAGCAGTACTTC. The V and J genes are TRBV9 and TRBJ2-7; D unclear. Germline CDR1 reads SGDLS; CDR2 reads YYNGEE. The V gene lost 3 bases and the J gene lost 6 bases, with 19 bases spanning the gap. This CDR3 has 15 amino acids. Using reference TRBV9 and TRBJ2-7 for the parts outside the CDR3, the full variable domain is DSGVTQTPKHLITATGQRVTLRCSPRSGDLSVYWYQQSLDQGLQFLIQYYNGEERAKGNILERFSAQQFPDLHSELNLSSLELGDSALYFCASSAGGFEVFEQYFGPGTRLTVT.

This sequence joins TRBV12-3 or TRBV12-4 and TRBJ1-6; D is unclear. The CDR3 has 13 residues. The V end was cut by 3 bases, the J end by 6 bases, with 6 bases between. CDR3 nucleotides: TGTGCCAGCAGTTTTATTGGTAATTCACCCCTCCACTTT. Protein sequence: CASSFIGNSPLHF.

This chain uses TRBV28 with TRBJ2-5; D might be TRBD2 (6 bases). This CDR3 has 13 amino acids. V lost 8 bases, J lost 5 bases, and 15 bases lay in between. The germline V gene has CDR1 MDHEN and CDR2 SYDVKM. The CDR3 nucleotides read TGTGCCAGCTCTACACATGGGGGGGAGACCCAGTACTTC. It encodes CASSTHGGETQYF.

The chain's CDR3 is CASSHIGGGNQETQYF. As DNA, the CDR3 is TGTGCCAGCAGTCATATCGGAGGGGGAAACCAAGAGACCCAGTACTTC. V is TRBV7-9 and J is TRBJ2-5; D could derive from TRBD1 or TRBD2 (6 bases each). The V gene's germline CDR1 is SEHNR and CDR2 FQNEAQ (reference sequence). The ends were cut back, 6 bases at V and 0 bases at J, with 17 bases in the middle. The CDR3 extends over 16 amino acids.

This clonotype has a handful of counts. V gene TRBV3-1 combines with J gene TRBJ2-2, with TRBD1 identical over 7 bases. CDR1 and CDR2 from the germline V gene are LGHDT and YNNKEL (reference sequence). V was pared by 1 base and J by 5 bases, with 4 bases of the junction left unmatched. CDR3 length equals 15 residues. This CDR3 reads CASSQGQGRTGELFF. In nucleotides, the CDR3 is TGTGCCAGCAGCCAAGGACAGGGCCGGACCGGGGAGCTGTTTTTT.

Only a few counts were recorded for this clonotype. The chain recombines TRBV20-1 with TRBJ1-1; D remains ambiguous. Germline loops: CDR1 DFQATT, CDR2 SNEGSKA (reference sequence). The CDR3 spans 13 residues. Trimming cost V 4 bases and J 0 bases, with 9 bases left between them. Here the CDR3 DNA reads TGCAGTGCTAAGGTTGGGGTGAACACTGAAGCTTTCTTT. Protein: CSAKVGVNTEAFF.

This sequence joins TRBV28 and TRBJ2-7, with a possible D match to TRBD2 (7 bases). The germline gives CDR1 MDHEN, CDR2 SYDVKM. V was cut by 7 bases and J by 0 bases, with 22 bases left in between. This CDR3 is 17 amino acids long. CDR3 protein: CASTEGPWGGNSYEQYF. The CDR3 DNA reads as TGTGCCAGCACGGAGGGGCCCTGGGGGGGCAACTCCTACGAGCAGTACTTC. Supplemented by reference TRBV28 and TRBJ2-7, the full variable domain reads DVKVTQSSRYLVKRTGEKVFLECVQDMDHENMFWYRQDPGLGLRLIYFSYDVKMKEKGDIPEGYSVSREKKERFSLILESASTNQTSMYLCASTEGPWGGNSYEQYFGPGTRLTVT.

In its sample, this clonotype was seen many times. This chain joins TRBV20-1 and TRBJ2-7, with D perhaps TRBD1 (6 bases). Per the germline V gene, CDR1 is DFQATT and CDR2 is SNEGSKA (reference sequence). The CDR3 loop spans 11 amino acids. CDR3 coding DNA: TGCAGCCCAGGACAGACCGGCGAGCAGTACTTC. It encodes CSPGQTGEQYF.

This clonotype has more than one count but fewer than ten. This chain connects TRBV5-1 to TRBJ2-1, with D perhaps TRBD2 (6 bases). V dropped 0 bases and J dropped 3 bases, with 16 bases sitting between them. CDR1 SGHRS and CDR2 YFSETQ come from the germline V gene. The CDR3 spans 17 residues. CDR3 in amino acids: CASSLGVGGSIYNEQFF. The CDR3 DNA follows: TGCGCCAGCAGCTTGGGGGTCGGAGGGAGCATCTACAATGAGCAGTTCTTC. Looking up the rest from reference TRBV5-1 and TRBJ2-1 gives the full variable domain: KAGVTQTPRYLIKTRGQQVTLSCSPISGHRSVSWYQQTPGQGLQFLFEYFSETQRNKGNFPGRFSGRQFSNSRSEMNVSTLELGDSALYLCASSLGVGGSIYNEQFFGPGTRLTVL.

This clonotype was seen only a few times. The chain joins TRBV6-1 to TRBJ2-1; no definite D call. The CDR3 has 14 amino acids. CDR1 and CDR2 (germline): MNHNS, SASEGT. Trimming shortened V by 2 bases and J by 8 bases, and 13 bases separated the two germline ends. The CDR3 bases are TGTGCCAGCAGTGAACAGTCCGGGCCCTATGAGCAGTTCTTC. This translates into CASSEQSGPYEQFF.

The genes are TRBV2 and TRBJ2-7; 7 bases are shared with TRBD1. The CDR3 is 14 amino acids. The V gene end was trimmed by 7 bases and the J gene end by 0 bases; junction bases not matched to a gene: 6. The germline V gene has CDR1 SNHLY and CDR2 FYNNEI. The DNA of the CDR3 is TGTGCCAGCAAACCGGGACAGAGCTCCTACGAGCAGTACTTC. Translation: CASKPGQSSYEQYF.

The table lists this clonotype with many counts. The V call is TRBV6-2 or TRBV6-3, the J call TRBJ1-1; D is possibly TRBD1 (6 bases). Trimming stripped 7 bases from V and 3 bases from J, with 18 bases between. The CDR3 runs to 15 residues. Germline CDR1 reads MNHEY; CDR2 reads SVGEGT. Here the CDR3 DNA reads TGTGCCAGCACAACCTTCAGCAGGGGTGACACTGAAGCTTTCTTT. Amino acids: CASTTFSRGDTEAFF.

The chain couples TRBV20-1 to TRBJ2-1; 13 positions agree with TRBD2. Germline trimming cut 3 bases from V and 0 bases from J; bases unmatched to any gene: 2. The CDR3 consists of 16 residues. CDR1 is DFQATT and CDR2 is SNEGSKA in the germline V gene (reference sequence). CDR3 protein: CSASRLAGGSYNEQFF. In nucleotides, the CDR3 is TGCAGTGCTAGTCGACTAGCGGGAGGCTCCTACAATGAGCAGTTCTTC.